These 20 T cell receptor beta chains were all obtained from the same sample, sequenced in a study of T cells in Graves' hyperthyroidism and ophthalmopathy. TCR beta CDR3 sequences were amplified from RNA transcripts. First-round RT-PCR with HTBI primers amplified the TCR CDR3 region. Each CDR3 protein gets one entry after TCRdb re-called the multiplex PCR reads with MiXCR. The table has 92,000 or so distinct CDR3 sequences, around 50% seen once; the top ten hold 25% to 30%. Sequenced sample: blood. These receptors came from a woman in her thirties or forties with Graves' hyperthyroidism.

The chain carries TRBV2 and TRBJ1-1, with D perhaps matching TRBD1 (6 bases). CDR1 and CDR2 (germline): SNHLY, FYNNEI. V was cut by 10 bases and J by 5 bases, with 14 bases left in between. The CDR3 is made up of 12 amino acids. CDR3 nucleotides: TGTGCCACCAATGACAGGAGAACTGAAGCTTTCTTT. The encoded protein is CATNDRRTEAFF.

This clonotype was picked up many times. This chain connects TRBV7-2 to TRBJ2-2; D gene uncertain. Germline V lookup: CDR1 SGHTA, CDR2 FQGNSA. The length of the CDR3 is 12 residues. Trimming took off 3 bases at V and 5 bases at J, with 4 bases between the two ends. This CDR3 is CASSFRTGELFF. CDR3 sequence (DNA): TGTGCCAGCAGCTTTCGGACCGGGGAGCTGTTTTTT.

In this sample, this clonotype turned up many times. The V gene is TRBV5-4, the J gene TRBJ1-6; 8 bases line up with TRBD1. The CDR3 loop spans 16 amino acids. Germline CDR1 and CDR2: SGHNT and YYREEE (reference sequence). V gave up 1 base and J gave up 9 bases; unmatched junction bases: 9. The chain's CDR3 is CASSLFGTGGSSPLHF. The CDR3 DNA is TGTGCCAGCAGCTTGTTCGGTACAGGGGGTAGTTCACCCCTCCACTTT.

This clonotype was observed many times. The V and J genes are TRBV14 and TRBJ2-3; 8 positions agree with TRBD2. The CDR3 contains 19 residues. V dropped 4 bases and J dropped 2; count of bases not matched to a gene: 17. Germline lookup yields CDR1 SGHDN and CDR2 FVKESK. In nucleotides, the CDR3 is TGTGCCAGCAGCCCGCTAGGGACTAGACCTGCGGCGCACACAGATACGCAGTATTTT. Encoded protein: CASSPLGTRPAAHTDTQYF.

This clonotype has at least ten counts. This sequence joins TRBV10-3 and TRBJ2-7, with D hard to call. The germline V gene encodes CDR1 ENHRY and CDR2 SYGVKD. With 0 bases removed from V and 3 bases from J, the gap between germline ends came to 21 bases. CDR3 length: 18 amino acids. The CDR3 DNA is TGTGCCATCAGTGAGTCGGGTTGGACGGCGCCCCACCGCTACGAGCAGTACTTC. It encodes CAISESGWTAPHRYEQYF.

J is TRBJ2-2 and V is TRBV29-1; weak D call: TRBD1 (6 bases). Germline CDR1 SQVTM, CDR2 ANQGSEA. Trimming stripped 8 bases from V and 4 bases from J, with 14 bases between. This CDR3 is built from 13 residues. The CDR3 loop reads CSLGAYSTGELFF. The CDR3 coding sequence is TGCAGCTTGGGGGCTTATTCCACCGGGGAGCTGTTTTTT.

This clonotype has ten or more counts. This sequence joins TRBV2 and TRBJ2-2, with 9 bases identical to TRBD2. Germline CDR1 SNHLY, CDR2 FYNNEI. The ends lost 8 bases at V and 4 bases at J; junction bases unmatched: 8. The CDR3 totals 15 residues. CDR3 residues: CASGIAGVVTGELFF. The CDR3 DNA sequence: TGTGCCAGCGGGATAGCGGGAGTGGTCACCGGGGAGCTGTTTTTT.

The J gene is TRBJ2-3, the V gene TRBV2; D is possibly TRBD1 (7 bases). Germline V gene lookup returns CDR1 SNHLY and CDR2 FYNNEI. The CDR3 loop spans 14 amino acids. V was trimmed by 7 bases and J by 4 bases, leaving 15 bases between them. As DNA, the CDR3 is TGTGCCAGCACCCTCGACAGGGAGGCAGATACGCAGTATTTT. Its protein product is CASTLDREADTQYF.

This chain joins TRBV20-1 and TRBJ2-7, with 11 bases identical to TRBD2. In germline, CDR1 is DFQATT, CDR2 SNEGSKA (reference sequence). J lost 7 bases, V lost 6 bases, and 8 bases had no gene match. CDR3 length: 13 amino acids. The CDR3 sequence: CSARLAGFGEQYF. CDR3 nucleotide sequence: TGCAGTGCCAGACTAGCGGGATTTGGTGAGCAGTACTTC.

The chain is built from TRBV24-1 and TRBJ2-7; 12 bases fit TRBD1. There are 14 residues in the CDR3. J lost 4 bases, V lost 9 bases, and 6 bases had no gene match. Germline V gene data show CDR1 as KGHDR and CDR2 as SFDVKD. CDR3 nucleotide sequence: TGTGCCACCGGGGGACAGGGGGCCGGGTACGAGCAGTACTTC. This encodes CATGGQGAGYEQYF.

V is TRBV11-2 and J is TRBJ2-7, with 8 nucleotides matching TRBD1. V shed 5 bases, J shed 1 base, and the junction held 7 bases outside the gene matches. Germline V CDR1 and CDR2: SGHAT, FQNNGV. The CDR3 totals 15 residues. The CDR3 reads CASSLDRGISYEQYF. The CDR3 DNA follows: TGTGCCAGCAGCCTCGACAGGGGAATTTCCTACGAGCAGTACTTC.

J is TRBJ1-1 and V is TRBV29-1; TRBD1 aligns across 9 bases. CDR3 length equals 14 residues. Trimming took 2 bases from V and 8 from J; bases not matched to a gene: 9. From germline, CDR1 is SQVTM and CDR2 ANQGSEA. This CDR3 reads CSVERDRAAGEAFF. CDR3 DNA sequence: TGCAGCGTTGAACGGGACAGGGCCGCTGGGGAAGCTTTCTTT.

The chain has TRBV9 and TRBJ2-7, with 12 bases identical to TRBD1. V lost 3 bases and J lost 7; bases outside the gene matches: 11. The CDR3 consists of 16 residues. Germline lookup yields CDR1 SGDLS and CDR2 YYNGEE. The CDR3 nucleotides read TGTGCCAGCAGCGCATCACCGGGACAGGGGGCGGAAGAGCAGTACTTC. Its translation is CASSASPGQGAEEQYF.

V gene TRBV7-2 combines with J gene TRBJ2-5; D might be TRBD2 (5 bases). V lost 5 bases and J 5 bases, leaving 12 bases between the germline ends. This CDR3 has 13 amino acids. Germline V gene lookup returns CDR1 SGHTA and CDR2 FQGNSA. DNA for the CDR3: TGTGCCAGCAGCCGAGGGATCATGGAGACCCAGTACTTC. This codes for CASSRGIMETQYF.

Details on this clonotype: Germline and junction disagree at one end, which may indicate a read error. The rearrangement joins TRBV7-9 to TRBJ1-3; D remains ambiguous. Germline loops: CDR1 SEHNR, CDR2 FQNEAQ (reference sequence). This CDR3 comprises 14 residues. CDR3 loop: CASSFDSQGNTVYF. CDR3 bases: TGTGCCAGCAGCTTCGACTCCCAAGGGAACACCGTATATTTT.

The chain recombines TRBV10-3 with TRBJ2-5; D unclear. Per the germline V gene, CDR1 is ENHRY and CDR2 is SYGVKD. The V and J ends lost 3 bases and 2 bases respectively, with 7 bases between them. This CDR3 region has 13 residues. CDR3 protein: CAISESEQETQYF. CDR3 sequence (DNA): TGTGCCATCAGTGAATCAGAACAAGAGACCCAGTACTTC.

This clonotype was seen repeatedly, ten times or more. V and J are TRBV20-1 and TRBJ2-5; D remains ambiguous. Trimming took 3 bases from V and 1 from J, leaving 6 bases between them. CDR1 is DFQATT, CDR2 SNEGSKA, per germline (reference sequence). The CDR3 has 12 residues. In nucleotides, the CDR3 is TGCAGTGCTAGTTATTTCCAAGAGACCCAGTACTTC. Translating it yields CSASYFQETQYF.

Notes on this clonotype: Its ends do not fully match the called genes, so a read error is possible. The V gene is TRBV7-9, the J gene TRBJ1-3; no clear D gene. The CDR3 loop spans 16 amino acids. Germline CDR1 is SEHNR and CDR2 is FQNEAQ (reference sequence). CDR3 DNA sequence: TGTGCCAGCGGCTTGGACGGCCGGAGCTCTGGAAACACCATATATTTT. Translated, it gives CASGLDGRSSGNTIYF.

The gene calls are TRBV11-2 and TRBJ1-2; 10 bases map to TRBD1. The CDR3 has 14 residues. V shed 5 bases, J shed 7 bases, and the junction held 7 bases outside the gene matches. Per the germline V gene, CDR1 is SGHAT and CDR2 is FQNNGV. The CDR3 sequence is CASSLGQGGSGYTF. CDR3 DNA: TGTGCCAGCAGCCTCGGACAGGGGGGATCTGGCTACACCTTC. The complete variable domain, with remaining parts taken from reference TRBV11-2 and TRBJ1-2, reads EAGVAQSPRYKIIEKRQSVAFWCNPISGHATLYWYQQILGQGPKLLIQFQNNGVVDDSQLPKDRFSAERLKGVDSTLKIQPAKLEDSAVYLCASSLGQGGSGYTFGSGTRLTVV.

This clonotype was found many times. CDR3 coding DNA: TGCAGCTTATCGGACTCGGCAGGGGAGACCCAGTACTTC. Its protein product is CSLSDSAGETQYF. The chain carries TRBV29-1 and TRBJ2-5; D is perhaps TRBD1 or TRBD2 (5 bases each). The CDR3 length is 13 residues. The germline CDR1 and CDR2 sequences are SQVTM and ANQGSEA. The ends were cut back, 8 bases at V and 5 bases at J, with 18 bases in the middle.